This T cell receptor beta chain stems from a study of patients and donors after allogeneic stem cell transplantation. TCRdb passed the RT-PCR reads through MiXCR, listing each CDR3 protein once. The sample yields fewer than 60,000 distinct CDR3 sequences, about 14% seen once. The sample comprised blood, either unsorted or a sorted T cell fraction (not recorded which). The clonotype comes from a human donor who was either an allogeneic HSCT recipient or a stem cell or donor lymphocyte infusion donor (not recorded which). It is not recorded whose cells these are; they may come from a transplant donor.

This chain's CDR3 is CASSSETGGYLEQYF. DNA of the CDR3: TGTGCCAGCAGCTCGGAGACAGGGGGATACTTGGAGCAGTACTTC. The chain carries TRBV5-6 and TRBJ2-7; 9 nucleotides agree with TRBD1. CDR3 length: 15 residues. Germline loops: CDR1 SGHDT, CDR2 YYEEEE. After removal of 3 bases from V and 7 bases from J, the junction contained 11 bases not matched to a gene.